A single T cell receptor (beta chain) is shown here with its context. Extraction yielded total RNA from whole blood (unfractionated). V was cut by 3 bases and J by 2 bases, with 11 bases left in between. The CDR3 contains 13 residues. Per germline, CDR1 SQVTM and CDR2 ANQGSEA. These data are taken from a study of human T cells and chemical hapten exposure. Study background: Slight volume differences across pooled libraries mainly accounted for varying per-sample TCR yields.

It was the library that attached unique molecular identifiers to individual cDNA molecules. MiXCR, applied by TCRdb to the reads, yields one record per CDR3 protein. The data hold 95,000 to 150,000 distinct CDR3 sequences, with approximately 9% observed a single time. What was sequenced was whole blood. This TCR derives from a human donor in good health. Some clones in this sample may be carry-over from other donors' samples. The V gene is TRBV29-1, the J gene TRBJ2-7; D might be TRBD1 (6 bases). Written as DNA, the CDR3 is TGCAGCGTTGAGACAGGTGATACCTACGAGCAGTACTTC. Its protein product is CSVETGDTYEQYF.